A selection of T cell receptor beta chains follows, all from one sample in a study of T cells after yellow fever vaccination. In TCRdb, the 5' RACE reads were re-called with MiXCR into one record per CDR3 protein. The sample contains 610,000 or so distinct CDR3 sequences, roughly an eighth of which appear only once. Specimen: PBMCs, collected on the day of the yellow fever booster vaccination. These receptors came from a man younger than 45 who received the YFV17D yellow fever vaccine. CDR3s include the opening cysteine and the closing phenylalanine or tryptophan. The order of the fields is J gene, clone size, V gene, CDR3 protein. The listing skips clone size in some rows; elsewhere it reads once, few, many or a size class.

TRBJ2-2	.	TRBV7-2	CASSLSSYTGELFF
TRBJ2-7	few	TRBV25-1	CASSEYYNSYEQYF
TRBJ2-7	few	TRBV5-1	CASSPTDRTRFYEQYF
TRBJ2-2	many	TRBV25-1	CASSVAGELFF
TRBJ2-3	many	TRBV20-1	CSARGQAGHTDTQYF
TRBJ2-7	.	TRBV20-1	CSATRVSYEQYF
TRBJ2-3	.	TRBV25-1	CATSRDSGLADTQYF
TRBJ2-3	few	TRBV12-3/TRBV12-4	CASSRGRDTNTDTQYF
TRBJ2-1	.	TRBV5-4	CASIGTNNNEQFF
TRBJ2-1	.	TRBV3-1	CASSQPDGPQFF
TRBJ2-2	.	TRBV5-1	CASSTDRVNTGELFF
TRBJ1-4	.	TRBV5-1	CASSWGRTNEKLFF
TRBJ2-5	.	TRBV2	CASSEGLAGGQETQYF
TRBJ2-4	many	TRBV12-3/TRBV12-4	CASSFKRGLAKNIQYF
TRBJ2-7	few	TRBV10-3	CAISETRYEQYF
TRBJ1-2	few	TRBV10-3	CAIKSQGIYGYTF
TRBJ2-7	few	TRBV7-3	CASSDRLREQYF
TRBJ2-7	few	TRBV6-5	CASSYSRGTLEQYF
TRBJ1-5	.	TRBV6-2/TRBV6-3	CASSLGQGYNNQPQHF
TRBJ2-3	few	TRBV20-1	CSARDLGRSGRSTDTQYF
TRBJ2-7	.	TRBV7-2	CASSPRPSGSYEQYF
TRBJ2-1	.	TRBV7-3	CASSPGLGLFF
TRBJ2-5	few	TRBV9	CASSVDTGGGGETQYF
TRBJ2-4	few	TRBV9	CASSAKGEKRSIQYF
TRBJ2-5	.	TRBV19	CATSQANQETQYF
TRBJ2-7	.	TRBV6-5	CASSYSGRTSSYEQYF
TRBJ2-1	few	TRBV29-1	CSAGLGNEQFF
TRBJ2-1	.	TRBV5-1	CASRHPGTSGRSEQFF
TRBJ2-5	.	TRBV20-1	CSAFLQGPSGETQYF
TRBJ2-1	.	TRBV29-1	CSVKENTGEQFF
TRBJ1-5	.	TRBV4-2	CASSQVSGGSNQPQHF
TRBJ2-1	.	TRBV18	CASSPRAGQTWSSYNEQFF
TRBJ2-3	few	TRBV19	CASSIGGVRTSTDTQYF
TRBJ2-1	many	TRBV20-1	CSARDGQGAPNEQFF
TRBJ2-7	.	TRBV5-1	CASMDSFYEQYF
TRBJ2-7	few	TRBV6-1	CASSPRLAGTYSQQYF
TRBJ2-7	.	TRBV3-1	CASSHGGTYEQYF
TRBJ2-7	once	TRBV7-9	CASSFPRVADKSYEQYF
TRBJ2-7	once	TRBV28	CASSRDRVVAALYEQYF
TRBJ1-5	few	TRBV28	CASSTTDGYDQPQHF
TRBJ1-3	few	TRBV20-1	CSARDREAIYF
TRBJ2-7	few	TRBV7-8	CASSPPTSGRAYEQYF
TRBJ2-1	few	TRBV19	CASSIGTSGPYNEQFF
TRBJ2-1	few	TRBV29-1	CSVDRVLSYNEQFF
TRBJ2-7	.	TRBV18	CASSRMVSGDEQYF